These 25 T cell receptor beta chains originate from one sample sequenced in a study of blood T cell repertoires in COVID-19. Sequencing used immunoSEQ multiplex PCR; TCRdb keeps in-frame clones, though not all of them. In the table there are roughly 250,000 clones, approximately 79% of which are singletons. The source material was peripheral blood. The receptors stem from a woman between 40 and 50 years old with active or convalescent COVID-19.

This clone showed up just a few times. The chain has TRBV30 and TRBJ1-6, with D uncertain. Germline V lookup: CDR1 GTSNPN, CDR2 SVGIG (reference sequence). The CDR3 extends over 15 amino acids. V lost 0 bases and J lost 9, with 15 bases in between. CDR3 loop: CAWSVPWSGGSPLHF. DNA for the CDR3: TGTGCCTGGAGTGTACCGTGGTCCGGAGGTTCACCCCTCCACTTT.

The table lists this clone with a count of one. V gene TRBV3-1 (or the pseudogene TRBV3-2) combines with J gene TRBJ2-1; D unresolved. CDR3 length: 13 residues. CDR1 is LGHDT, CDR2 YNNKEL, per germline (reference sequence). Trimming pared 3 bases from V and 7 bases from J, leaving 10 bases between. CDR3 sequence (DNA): TGTGCCAGCAGCCAGGCAGGTGTAAATGAGCAGTTCTTC. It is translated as CASSQAGVNEQFF.

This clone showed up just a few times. In DNA, the CDR3 is TGTGCCAGTAGTGAACAGGGGGCGGCCAATCAGCCCCAGCATTTT. This sequence encodes CASSEQGAANQPQHF. The rearrangement uses TRBV19 and TRBJ1-5, with 9 bases that match TRBD1. CDR3 length: 15 residues. The germline gives CDR1 LNHDA, CDR2 SQIVND (reference sequence). J lost 3 bases, V lost 5 bases, and 5 bases had no gene match.

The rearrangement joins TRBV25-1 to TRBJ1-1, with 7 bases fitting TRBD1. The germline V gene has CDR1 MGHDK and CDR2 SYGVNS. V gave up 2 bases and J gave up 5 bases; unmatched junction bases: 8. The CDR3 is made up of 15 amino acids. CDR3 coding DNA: TGTGCCAGCAGTGAACCCGACAGGGCTGGGACTGAAGCTTTCTTT. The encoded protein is CASSEPDRAGTEAFF.

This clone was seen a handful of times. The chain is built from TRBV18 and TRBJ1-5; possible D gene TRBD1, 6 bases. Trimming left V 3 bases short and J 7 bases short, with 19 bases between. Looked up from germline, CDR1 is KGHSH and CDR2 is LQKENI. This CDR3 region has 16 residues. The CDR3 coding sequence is TGTGCCAGCTCACCGAAAGCAGGGGCGTCTGGGCAGCCCCAGCATTTT. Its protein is CASSPKAGASGQPQHF.

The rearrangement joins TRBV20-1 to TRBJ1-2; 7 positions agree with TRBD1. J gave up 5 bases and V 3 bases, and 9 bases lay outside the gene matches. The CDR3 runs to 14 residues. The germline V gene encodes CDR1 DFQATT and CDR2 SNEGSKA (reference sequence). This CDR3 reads CSASVGGARYGYTF. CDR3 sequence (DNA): TGCAGTGCTAGTGTAGGGGGCGCGAGGTATGGCTACACCTTC.

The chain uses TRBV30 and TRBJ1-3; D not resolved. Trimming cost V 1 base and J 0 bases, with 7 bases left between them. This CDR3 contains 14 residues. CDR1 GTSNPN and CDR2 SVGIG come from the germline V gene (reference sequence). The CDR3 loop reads CAWSGRDSGNTIYF. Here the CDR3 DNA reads TGTGCCTGGAGTGGACGGGACTCTGGAAACACCATATATTTT. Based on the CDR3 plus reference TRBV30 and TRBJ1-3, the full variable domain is SQTIHQWPATLVQPVGSPLSLECTVEGTSNPNLYWYRQAAGRGLQLLFYSVGIGQISSEVPQNLSASRPQDRQFILSSKKLLLSDSGFYLCAWSGRDSGNTIYFGEGSWLTVV.

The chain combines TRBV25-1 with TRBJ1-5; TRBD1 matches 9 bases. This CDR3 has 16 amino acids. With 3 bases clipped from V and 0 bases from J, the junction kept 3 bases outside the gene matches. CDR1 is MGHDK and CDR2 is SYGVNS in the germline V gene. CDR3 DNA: TGTGCCAGCAGTGATAGGACAGGGGATAGCAATCAGCCCCAGCATTTT. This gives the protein CASSDRTGDSNQPQHF. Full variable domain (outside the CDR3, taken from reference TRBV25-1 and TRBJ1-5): EADIYQTPRYLVIGTGKKITLECSQTMGHDKMYWYQQDPGMELHLIHYSYGVNSTEKGDLSSESTVSRIRTEHFPLTLESARPSHTSQYLCASSDRTGDSNQPQHFGDGTRLSIL.

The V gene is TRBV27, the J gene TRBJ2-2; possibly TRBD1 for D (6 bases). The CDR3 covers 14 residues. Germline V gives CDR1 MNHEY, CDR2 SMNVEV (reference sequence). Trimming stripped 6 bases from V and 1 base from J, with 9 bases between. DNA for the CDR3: TGTGCCAGCAGACCGACAGGGAACACCGGGGAGCTGTTTTTT. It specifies CASRPTGNTGELFF.

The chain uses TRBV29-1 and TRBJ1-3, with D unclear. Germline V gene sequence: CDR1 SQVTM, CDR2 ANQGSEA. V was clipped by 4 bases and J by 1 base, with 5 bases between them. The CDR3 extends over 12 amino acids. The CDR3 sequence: CSVGESGNTIYF. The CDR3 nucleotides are TGCAGCGTTGGCGAATCTGGAAACACCATATATTTT.

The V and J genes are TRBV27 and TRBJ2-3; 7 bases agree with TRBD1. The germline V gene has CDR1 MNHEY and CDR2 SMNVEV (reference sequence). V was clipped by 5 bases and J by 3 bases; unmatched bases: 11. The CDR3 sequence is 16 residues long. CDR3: CASSIRTGLGTDTQYF. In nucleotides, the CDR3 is TGTGCCAGCAGTATCAGGACAGGTTTGGGTACAGATACGCAGTATTTT.

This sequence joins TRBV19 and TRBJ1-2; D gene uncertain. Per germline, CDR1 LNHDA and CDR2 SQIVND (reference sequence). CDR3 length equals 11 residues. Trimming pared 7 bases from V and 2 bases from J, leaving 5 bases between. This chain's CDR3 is CASTRNYGYTF. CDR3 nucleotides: TGTGCCAGTACCAGGAACTATGGCTACACCTTC.

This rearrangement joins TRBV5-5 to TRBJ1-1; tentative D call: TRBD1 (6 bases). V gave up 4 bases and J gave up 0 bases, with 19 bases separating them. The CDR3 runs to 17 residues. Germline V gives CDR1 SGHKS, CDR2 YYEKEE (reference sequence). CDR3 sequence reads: CASSILPPGHLNTEAFF. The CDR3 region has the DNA TGTGCCAGCAGCATCCTTCCTCCGGGACACCTGAACACTGAAGCTTTCTTT.

CDR3 protein: CASSSVPGQGGTQYF. The CDR3 DNA reads as TGTGCCAGCAGCAGCGTCCCGGGACAGGGTGGTACGCAGTATTTT. The chain couples TRBV13 to TRBJ2-3; TRBD1 matches 9 bases. In germline, CDR1 is PRHDT, CDR2 FYEKMQ (reference sequence). The CDR3 is made up of 15 amino acids. The V gene end was trimmed by 5 bases and the J gene end by 8 bases; junction bases not matched to a gene: 11.

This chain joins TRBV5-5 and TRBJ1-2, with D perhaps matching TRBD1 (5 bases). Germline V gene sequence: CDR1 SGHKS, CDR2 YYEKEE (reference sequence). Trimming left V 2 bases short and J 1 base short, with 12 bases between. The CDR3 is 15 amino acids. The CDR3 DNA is TGTGCCAGCAGCTTTAGTAGGGGCTTTAACTATGGCTACACCTTC. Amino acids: CASSFSRGFNYGYTF.

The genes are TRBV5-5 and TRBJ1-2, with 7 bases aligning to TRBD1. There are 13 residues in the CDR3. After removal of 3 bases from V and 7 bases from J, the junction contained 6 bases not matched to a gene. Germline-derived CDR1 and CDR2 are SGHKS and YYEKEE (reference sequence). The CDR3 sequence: CASSSQGEGGYTF. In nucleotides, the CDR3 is TGTGCCAGCAGCTCGCAGGGGGAAGGTGGCTACACCTTC.

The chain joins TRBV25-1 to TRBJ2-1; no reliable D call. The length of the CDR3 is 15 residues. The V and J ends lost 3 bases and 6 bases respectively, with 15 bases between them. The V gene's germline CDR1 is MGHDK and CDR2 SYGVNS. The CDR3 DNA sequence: TGTGCCAGCAGTGACGGTGCCTATTTCTTCAATGAGCAGTTCTTC. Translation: CASSDGAYFFNEQFF.

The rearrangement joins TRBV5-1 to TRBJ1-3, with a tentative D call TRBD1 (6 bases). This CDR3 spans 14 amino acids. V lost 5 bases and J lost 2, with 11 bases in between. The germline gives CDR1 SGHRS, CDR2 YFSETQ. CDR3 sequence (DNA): TGCGCCAGCAGGTTCGAGGGGGCTGGAAACACCATATATTTT. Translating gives CASRFEGAGNTIYF. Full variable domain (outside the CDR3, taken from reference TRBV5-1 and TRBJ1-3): KAGVTQTPRYLIKTRGQQVTLSCSPISGHRSVSWYQQTPGQGLQFLFEYFSETQRNKGNFPGRFSGRQFSNSRSEMNVSTLELGDSALYLCASRFEGAGNTIYFGEGSWLTVV.

The CDR3 nucleotides are TGTGCCAGCAGCTTTTTAGCGGGGGAGAATGAGCAGTTCTTC. Its translation is CASSFLAGENEQFF. The chain is built from TRBV7-9 and TRBJ2-1, with 9 bases lining up with TRBD2. CDR3 length equals 14 residues. V lost 3 bases and J lost 7; bases outside the gene matches: 4. Per germline, CDR1 SEHNR and CDR2 FQNEAQ (reference sequence). Full variable domain (remainder filled in from reference TRBV7-9 and TRBJ2-1): DTGVSQNPRHKITKRGQNVTFRCDPISEHNRLYWYRQTLGQGPEFLTYFQNEAQLEKSRLLSDRFSAERPKGSFSTLEIQRTEQGDSAMYLCASSFLAGENEQFFGPGTRLTVL.

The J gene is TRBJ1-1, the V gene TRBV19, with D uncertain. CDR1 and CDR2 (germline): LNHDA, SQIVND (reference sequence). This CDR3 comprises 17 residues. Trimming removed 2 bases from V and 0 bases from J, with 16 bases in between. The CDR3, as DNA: TGTGCCAGTAGTATAATGGGTGCAGGCAGGCTGAACACTGAAGCTTTCTTT. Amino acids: CASSIMGAGRLNTEAFF.

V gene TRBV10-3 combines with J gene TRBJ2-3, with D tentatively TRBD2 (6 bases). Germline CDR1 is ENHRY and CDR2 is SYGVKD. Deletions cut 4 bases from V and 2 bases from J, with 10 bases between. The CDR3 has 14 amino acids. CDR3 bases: TGTGCCATCAGTGCGGAGGGCCTCACAGATACGCAGTATTTT. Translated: CAISAEGLTDTQYF.

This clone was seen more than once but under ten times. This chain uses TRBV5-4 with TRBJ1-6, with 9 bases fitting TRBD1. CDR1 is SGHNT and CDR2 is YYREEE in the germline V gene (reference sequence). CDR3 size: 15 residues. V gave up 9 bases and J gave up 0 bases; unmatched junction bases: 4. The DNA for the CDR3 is TGTGCCACTGGACAGGGGAGCTCCTATAATTCACCCCTCCACTTT. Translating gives CATGQGSSYNSPLHF.

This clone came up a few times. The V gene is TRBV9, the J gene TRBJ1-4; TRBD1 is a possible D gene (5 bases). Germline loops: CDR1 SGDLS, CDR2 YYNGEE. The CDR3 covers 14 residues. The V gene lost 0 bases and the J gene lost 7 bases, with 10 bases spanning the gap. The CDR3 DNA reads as TGTGCCAGCAGCGTAGTAGGGGATAGTGAAAAACTGTTTTTT. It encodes CASSVVGDSEKLFF.

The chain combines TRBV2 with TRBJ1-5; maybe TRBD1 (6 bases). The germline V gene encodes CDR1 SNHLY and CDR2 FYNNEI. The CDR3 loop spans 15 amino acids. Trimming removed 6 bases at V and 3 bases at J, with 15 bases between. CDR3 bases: TGTGCCAGCAGGGGGGGGGACACGTACAATCAGCCCCAGCATTTT. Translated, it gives CASRGGDTYNQPQHF.

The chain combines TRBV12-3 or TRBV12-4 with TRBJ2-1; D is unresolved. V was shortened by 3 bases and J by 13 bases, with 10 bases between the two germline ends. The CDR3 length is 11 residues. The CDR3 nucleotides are TGTGCCAGCAGTTTTGGCTCAGGACAGTTCTTC. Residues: CASSFGSGQFF.